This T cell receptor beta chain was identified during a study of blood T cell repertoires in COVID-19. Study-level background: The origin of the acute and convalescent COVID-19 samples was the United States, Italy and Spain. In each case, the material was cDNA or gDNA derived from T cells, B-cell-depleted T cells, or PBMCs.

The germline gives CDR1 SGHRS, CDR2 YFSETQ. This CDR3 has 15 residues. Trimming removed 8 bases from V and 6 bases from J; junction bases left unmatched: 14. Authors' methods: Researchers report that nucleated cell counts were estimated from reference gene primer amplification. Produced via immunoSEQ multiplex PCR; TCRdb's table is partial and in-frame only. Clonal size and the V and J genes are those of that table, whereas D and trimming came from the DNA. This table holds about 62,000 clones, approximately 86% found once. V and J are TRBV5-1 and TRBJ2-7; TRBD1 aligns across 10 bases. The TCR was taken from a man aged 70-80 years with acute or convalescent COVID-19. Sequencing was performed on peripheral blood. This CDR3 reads CAREARDRGSLEQYF. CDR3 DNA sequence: TGCGCCAGAGAGGCCCGGGACAGGGGATCCCTCGAGCAGTACTTC.